This T cell receptor beta chain was captured by sequencing in a study of blood T cell repertoires in COVID-19. For the study at large: T cells, B-cell-depleted T cells, or PBMCs supplied cDNA or gDNA.

V gave up 5 bases and J gave up 2 bases, with 10 bases separating them. Looked up from germline, CDR1 is WNHNN and CDR2 is SYGVQD (reference sequence). This CDR3 has 14 amino acids. As handled by the study authors: The assay estimated nucleated cells by amplifying reference gene primers. Produced via immunoSEQ multiplex PCR; TCRdb's table is partial and in-frame only. Clone size and V and J calls were adopted from that table, with D and trimming inferred from the DNA. The repertoire includes approximately 250,000 clones, around 83% of them detected once, and around 3.6% sits in the top ten. The rearrangement uses TRBV10-1 and TRBJ2-1; D is uncertain. Sequencing was performed on peripheral blood. The source is a man younger than 35 with active or convalescent COVID-19. CDR3 coding DNA: TGCGCCAGCAGTAGTCAGTTCGCCTACAATGAGCAGTTCTTC. It specifies CASSSQFAYNEQFF.